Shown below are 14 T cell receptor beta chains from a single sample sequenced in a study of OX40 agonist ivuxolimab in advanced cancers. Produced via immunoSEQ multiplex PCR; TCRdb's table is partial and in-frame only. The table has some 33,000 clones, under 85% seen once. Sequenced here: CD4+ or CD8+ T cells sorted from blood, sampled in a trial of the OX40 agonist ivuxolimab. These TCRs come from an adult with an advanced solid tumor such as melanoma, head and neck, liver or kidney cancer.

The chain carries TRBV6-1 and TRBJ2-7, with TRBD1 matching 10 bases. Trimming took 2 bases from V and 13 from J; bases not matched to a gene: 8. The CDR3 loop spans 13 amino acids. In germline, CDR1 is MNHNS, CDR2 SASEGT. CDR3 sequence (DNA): TGTGCCAGCAGTGAATGGGTAAGGGACAGGGGATACTTC. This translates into CASSEWVRDRGYF.

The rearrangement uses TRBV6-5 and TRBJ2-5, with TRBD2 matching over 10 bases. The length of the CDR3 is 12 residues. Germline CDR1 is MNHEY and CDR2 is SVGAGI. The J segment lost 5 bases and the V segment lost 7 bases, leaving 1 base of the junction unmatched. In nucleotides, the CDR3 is TGTGCCAGCAAGACTAGCGGGGAGACCCAGTACTTC. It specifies CASKTSGETQYF.

CDR3: CATSRDQGNYGYTF. In DNA, the CDR3 is TGTGCCACCAGCAGAGATCAGGGTAACTATGGCTACACCTTC. The chain joins TRBV15 to TRBJ1-2, with D perhaps matching TRBD1 (5 bases). The germline V gene encodes CDR1 LNHNV and CDR2 YYDKDF (reference sequence). CDR3 size: 14 residues. V lost 0 bases, J lost 1 base, and 6 bases lay in between.

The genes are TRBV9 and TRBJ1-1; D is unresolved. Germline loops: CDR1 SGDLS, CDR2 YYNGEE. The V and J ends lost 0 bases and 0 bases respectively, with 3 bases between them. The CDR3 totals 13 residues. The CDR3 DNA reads TGTGCCAGCAGCGTAGATGTGAACACTGAAGCTTTCTTT. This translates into CASSVDVNTEAFF.

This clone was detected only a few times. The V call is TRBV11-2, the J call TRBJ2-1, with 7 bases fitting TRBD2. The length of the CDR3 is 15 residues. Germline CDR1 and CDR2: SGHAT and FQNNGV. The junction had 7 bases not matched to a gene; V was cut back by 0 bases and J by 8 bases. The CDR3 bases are TGTGCCAGCAGCTTAGAGTGGGGAGGGACGGATGAGCAGTTCTTC. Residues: CASSLEWGGTDEQFF.

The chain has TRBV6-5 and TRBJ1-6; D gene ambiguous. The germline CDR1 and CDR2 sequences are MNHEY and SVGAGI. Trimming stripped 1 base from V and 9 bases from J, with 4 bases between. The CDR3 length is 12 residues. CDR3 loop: CASSYWGSPLHF. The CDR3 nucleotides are TGTGCCAGCAGTTACTGGGGTTCACCCCTCCACTTT.

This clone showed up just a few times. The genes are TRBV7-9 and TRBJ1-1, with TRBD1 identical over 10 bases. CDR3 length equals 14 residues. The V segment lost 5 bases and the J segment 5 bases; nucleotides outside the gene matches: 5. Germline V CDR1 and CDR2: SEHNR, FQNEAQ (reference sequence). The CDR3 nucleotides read TGTGCCAGCAGCCGACAGGGGGCAGGGACTGAAGCTTTCTTT. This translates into CASSRQGAGTEAFF.

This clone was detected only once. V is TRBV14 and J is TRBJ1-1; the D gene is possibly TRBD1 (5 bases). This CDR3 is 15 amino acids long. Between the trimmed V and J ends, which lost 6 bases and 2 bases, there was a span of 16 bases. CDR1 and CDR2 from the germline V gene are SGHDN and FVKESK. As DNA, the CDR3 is TGTGCCAGCAGACCTACCGGGACCTATAACACTGAAGCTTTCTTT. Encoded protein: CASRPTGTYNTEAFF.

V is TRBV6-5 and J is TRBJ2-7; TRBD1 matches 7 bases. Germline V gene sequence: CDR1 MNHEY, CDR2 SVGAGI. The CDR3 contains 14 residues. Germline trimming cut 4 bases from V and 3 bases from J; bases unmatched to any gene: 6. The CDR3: CASSLQGKFYEQYF. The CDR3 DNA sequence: TGTGCCAGCAGTTTACAGGGGAAGTTCTACGAGCAGTACTTC.

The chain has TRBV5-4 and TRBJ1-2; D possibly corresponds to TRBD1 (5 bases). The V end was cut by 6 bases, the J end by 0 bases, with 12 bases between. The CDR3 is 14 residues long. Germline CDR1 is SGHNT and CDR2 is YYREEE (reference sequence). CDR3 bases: TGTGCCAGCACCTATAGGGGACCTAACTATGGCTACACCTTC. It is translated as CASTYRGPNYGYTF. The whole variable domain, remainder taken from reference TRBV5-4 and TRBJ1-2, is ETGVTQSPTHLIKTRGQQVTLRCSSQSGHNTVSWYQQALGQGPQFIFQYYREEENGRGNFPPRFSGLQFPNYSSELNVNALELDDSALYLCASTYRGPNYGYTFGSGTRLTVV.

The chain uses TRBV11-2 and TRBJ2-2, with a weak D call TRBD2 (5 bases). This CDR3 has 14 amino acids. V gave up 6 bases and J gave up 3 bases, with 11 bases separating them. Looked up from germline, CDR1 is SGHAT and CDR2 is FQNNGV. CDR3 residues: CASRREGDTGELFF. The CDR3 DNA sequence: TGTGCCAGCAGAAGAGAGGGAGACACCGGGGAGCTGTTTTTT. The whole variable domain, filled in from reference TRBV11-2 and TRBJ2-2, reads EAGVAQSPRYKIIEKRQSVAFWCNPISGHATLYWYQQILGQGPKLLIQFQNNGVVDDSQLPKDRFSAERLKGVDSTLKIQPAKLEDSAVYLCASRREGDTGELFFGEGSRLTVL.

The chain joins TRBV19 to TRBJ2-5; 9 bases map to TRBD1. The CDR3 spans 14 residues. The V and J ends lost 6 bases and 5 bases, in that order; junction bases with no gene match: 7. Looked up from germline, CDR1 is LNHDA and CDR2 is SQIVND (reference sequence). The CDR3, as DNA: TGTGCCAGTAGAAACGGACAGGGGCACGAGACCCAGTACTTC. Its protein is CASRNGQGHETQYF.

The CDR3 DNA reads as TGCGCCAGCAGCCAAGTGGGGCTAGCTGGAGATACGCAGTATTTT. This translates into CASSQVGLAGDTQYF. The chain joins TRBV4-1 to TRBJ2-3, with D perhaps matching TRBD1 or TRBD2 (5 bases each). V was shortened by 1 base and J by 5 bases, with 13 bases between the two germline ends. The germline V gene has CDR1 MGHRA and CDR2 YSYEKL. The CDR3 covers 15 residues.

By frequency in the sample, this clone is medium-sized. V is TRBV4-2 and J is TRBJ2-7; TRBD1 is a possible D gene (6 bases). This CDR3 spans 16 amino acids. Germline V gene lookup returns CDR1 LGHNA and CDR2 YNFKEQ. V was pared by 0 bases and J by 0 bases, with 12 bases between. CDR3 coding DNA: TGTGCCAGCAGCCAAGACCCGGCACAGGGCTCCTACGAGCAGTACTTC. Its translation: CASSQDPAQGSYEQYF.